These 2 T cell receptor beta chains were sequenced from one sample in a study of cytotoxic CD8 clonotypes in ibrutinib-treated CLL. Generated by immunoSEQ multiplex PCR, the TCRdb table keeps only in-frame clones and is missing some. The sample includes some 24,000 clones, around four fifths of them seen just once. Here the sequenced sample was PBMCs, taken before ibrutinib treatment. The receptor set was obtained from a human donor with chronic lymphocytic leukemia.

The V gene is TRBV6-5, the J gene TRBJ2-7; D unresolved. The CDR3 is 11 amino acids. Germline V gene sequence: CDR1 MNHEY, CDR2 SVGAGI. V was pared by 7 bases and J by 7 bases, with 11 bases between. The CDR3 DNA reads as TGTGCCAGCAAGGACCGACGTGAGCAGTACTTC. Encoded protein: CASKDRREQYF.

V and J are TRBV19 and TRBJ1-4; unclear D gene. Trimming cost V 1 base and J 10 bases, with 7 bases left between them. Germline lookup yields CDR1 LNHDA and CDR2 SQIVND (reference sequence). The CDR3 contains 12 residues. CDR3 sequence reads: CASSIAGAKLFF. The CDR3 DNA sequence: TGTGCCAGTAGTATAGCAGGCGCAAAACTGTTTTTT.